A selection of T cell receptor beta chains follows, all from one sample in a study of T and B cells in COVID-19 patients. TCRdb ran MiXCR on the multiplex PCR reads and lists one entry per CDR3 protein. The data contain fewer than 1,500 distinct CDR3 sequences, around 30% of them singletons. Sequenced: blood. These receptors originate from a human donor with active COVID-19. CDR3s include the opening cysteine and the closing phenylalanine or tryptophan. The D gene is left open where the match is weak.

j_call | d_call | cdr3_length | v_call | cdr3_aa
TRBJ2-1 | . | 12 | TRBV29-1 | CSVKDSYNEQFF
TRBJ2-2 | TRBD2 | 18 | TRBV6-6 | CASSYSPSGGSNTGELFF
TRBJ1-6 | . | 14 | TRBV13 | CASSLEGANSPLHF
TRBJ1-3 | . | 12 | TRBV13 | CASSAREDTIYF
TRBJ2-3 | . | 16 | TRBV6-5 | CASSYSAGAGTDTQYF
TRBJ2-7 | TRBD2 | 15 | TRBV7-6 | CASSRLAGGRNEQYF
TRBJ2-1 | . | 17 | TRBV6-5 | CASSYSSWGSEKNEQFF
TRBJ2-5 | . | 12 | TRBV6-5 | CASRPGGETQYF
TRBJ2-1 | TRBD2 | 14 | TRBV20-1 | CSARTSGGRNEQFF
TRBJ1-4 | . | 15 | TRBV28 | CASSLTVPGTEKLFF
TRBJ2-1 | . | 14 | TRBV14 | CASSQDQVYNEQFF
TRBJ1-2 | TRBD1 | 15 | TRBV5-5 | CASSLGLTGLYGYTF
TRBJ2-1 | TRBD2 | 15 | TRBV5-5 | CASSVGLAGGNEQFF
TRBJ2-3 | TRBD2 | 15 | TRBV28 | CASSAASGRADTQYF
TRBJ2-7 | . | 17 | TRBV20-1 | CSARANRPGLPGNEQYF
TRBJ2-3 | . | 16 | TRBV25-1 | CASSPDLSTSTDTQYF
TRBJ1-1 | . | 13 | TRBV7-9 | CASSSGQNTEAFF
TRBJ2-5 | TRBD2 | 15 | TRBV7-6 | CASSPDFAGVETQYF
TRBJ2-3 | TRBD2 | 15 | TRBV6-1 | CASSELAGGPDTQYF
TRBJ1-1 | . | 15 | TRBV27 | CASSSHRAQGAEAFF
TRBJ2-1 | . | 12 | TRBV30 | CAWSPLSVEQFF
TRBJ1-1 | . | 14 | TRBV10-3 | CAISESLSDTEAFF
TRBJ2-7 | . | 13 | TRBV5-1 | CASSLGGDYEQYF
TRBJ2-3 | TRBD1 | 14 | TRBV19 | CASRDRGREDTQYF
TRBJ2-1 | . | 15 | TRBV14 | CASSQSWEANNEQFF
TRBJ2-5 | . | 12 | TRBV7-6 | CASSYNLQTQYF
. | TRBD2 | 15 | TRBV5-4 | CASSLGLAGGYEQYF
. | TRBD2 | 17 | TRBV7-9 | CASSYRTSGGPGNEQYF
TRBJ2-1 | TRBD2 | 17 | TRBV4-1 | CASRRIAGGRVGAEQFF
TRBJ1-5 | . | 16 | TRBV24-1 | CATPPPVRLRNQPQHF
TRBJ1-1 | . | 14 | TRBV18 | CASSPRLAATEAFF
TRBJ2-5 | TRBD2 | 15 | TRBV6-5 | CASRRGTSGAETQYF
TRBJ2-1 | TRBD2 | 15 | TRBV18 | CASSPSLAGGNEQFF
TRBJ1-1 | TRBD1 | 13 | TRBV5-6 | CASSWDSDTEAFF
TRBJ2-1 | . | 13 | TRBV29-1 | CSVEIPSYNEQFF
TRBJ2-7 | . | 13 | TRBV5-1 | CASTLNSREEQYF
TRBJ2-7 | . | 14 | TRBV7-2 | CASSLVGFGNEQYF
TRBJ2-2 | TRBD2 | 17 | TRBV6-5 | CASSYESSGGRVGELFF
TRBJ1-3 | . | 14 | TRBV6-6 | CASSFGSSGNTIYF
TRBJ2-3 | . | 16 | TRBV20-1 | CSANNPLGGSTDTQYF
TRBJ2-3 | . | 14 | TRBV11-1 | CASSFRQHTDTQYF
TRBJ1-1 | . | 13 | TRBV27 | CASSLGFGVEAFF
TRBJ1-2 | . | 13 | TRBV6-6 | CASSTDGHYGYTF
TRBJ2-3 | TRBD2 | 17 | TRBV19 | CASSIESSGRRTDTQYF
TRBJ2-7 | TRBD2 | 16 | TRBV11-1 | CASSAFRREYSFEQYF
TRBJ2-7 | TRBD1 | 15 | TRBV28 | CASSAHGTGVDEQYF
TRBJ2-7 | . | 15 | TRBV7-2 | CASSSSRGTTYEQYF
TRBJ2-7 | . | 13 | TRBV7-9 | CASSLGGRDEQYF
TRBJ2-7 | . | 14 | TRBV13 | CASSSFSLSYEQYF
TRBJ1-2 | . | 14 | TRBV7-2 | CASITGPGAYGYTF
TRBJ1-1 | . | 14 | TRBV6-1 | CASSEALGYTEAFF
TRBJ1-1 | . | 12 | TRBV10-2 | CASMGVLPEAFF
TRBJ1-2 | . | 11 | TRBV5-6 | CASSLGGGYTF
TRBJ1-2 | . | 13 | TRBV14 | CASSRLENYGYTF
TRBJ2-3 | TRBD1 | 16 | TRBV12-3/TRBV12-4 | CASSLEDRGPRDTQYF
TRBJ2-1 | TRBD2 | 15 | TRBV5-6 | CASRLGLAGGYEQFF
TRBJ2-7 | . | 15 | TRBV6-6 | CASSYSSGTSYEQYF
TRBJ1-1 | . | 15 | TRBV7-9 | CASSLVEQGGTEAFF